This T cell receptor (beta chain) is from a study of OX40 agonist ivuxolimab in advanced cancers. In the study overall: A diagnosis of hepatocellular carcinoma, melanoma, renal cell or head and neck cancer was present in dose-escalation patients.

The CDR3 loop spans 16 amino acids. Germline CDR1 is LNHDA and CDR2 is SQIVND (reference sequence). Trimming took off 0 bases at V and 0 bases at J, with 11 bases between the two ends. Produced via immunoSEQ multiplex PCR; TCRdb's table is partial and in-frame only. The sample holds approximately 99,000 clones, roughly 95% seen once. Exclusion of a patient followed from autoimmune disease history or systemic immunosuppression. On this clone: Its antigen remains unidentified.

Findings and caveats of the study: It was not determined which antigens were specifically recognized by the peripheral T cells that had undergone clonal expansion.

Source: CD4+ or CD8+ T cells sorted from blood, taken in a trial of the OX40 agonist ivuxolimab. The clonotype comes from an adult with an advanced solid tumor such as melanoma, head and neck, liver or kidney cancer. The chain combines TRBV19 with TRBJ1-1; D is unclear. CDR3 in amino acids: CASSIDPYQMNTEAFF. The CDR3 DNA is TGTGCCAGTAGTATAGATCCATACCAGATGAACACTGAAGCTTTCTTT.